This TCR beta chain is drawn from a study of graft-versus-host responses after intestinal transplantation (dated by TCRdb to about 2021). Background on the whole study: Multivisceral, liver-intestinal, or isolated intestinal transplants were received by the recipients. Rather than being sequenced by the commercial service, samples from a few later patients were sequenced in-house on an Illumina MiSeq and processed with MiXCR. Every recipient was given anti-thymocyte globulin induction, followed by around three years of maintenance tacrolimus and steroids. After intestinal transplantation, graft-versus-host and host-versus-graft alloreactive T cell clones were followed in the graft, circulation and bone marrow using bulk TCR-beta CDR3 sequencing. Donor T cell macrochimerism was defined as a peak of at least 4% donor T cells among recipient peripheral blood mononuclear cells. A cohort of about two dozen intestinal transplant recipients, including one retransplant, was enrolled, and a few patients lacking pretransplant specimens were excluded. Alloreactive clones were identified by sequencing pre-transplant mixed lymphocyte reaction products and comparing these products with unstimulated pre-transplant donor and recipient T cells. Overall study outcomes, separate from this receptor: Patients with donor T cell macrochimerism had high GvH to HvG T cell clonal ratios in their allografts. Conclusions were limited by the relatively low number and heterogeneity of intestinal transplant patients. GvH clones were detected in recipient bone marrow, and some of these GvH clones were observed earlier in ileal mucosa or blood, consistent with an intestinal mucosal origin. Early after transplant, peak levels of circulating GvH clones were associated with declines in HvG clones.

Notes on this clone: No antigen is known for it. One base away there is no much larger clone; base qualities are not given.

Looking up the germline V gene yields CDR1 MDHEN and CDR2 SYDVKM. The CDR3 goes from the cysteine to the phenylalanine over 10 residues. The kept DNA is CDR3 alone, 30 bases in frame from the first base. Relative to germline, V is 6 bases shorter and J is 4 bases shorter, with 4 bases between their ends. The time point label, as the study defines it: cells obtained before transplantation from donor or recipient. CD3+CD4+ and CD3+CD8+ populations were FACS-sorted from unstimulated pre-transplant donor and recipient cells taken from spleen or lymph nodes. Libraries were made using the immunoSEQ multiplex PCR assay. In most patients, genomic DNA was isolated using the Qiagen DNeasy Blood and Tissue Kit and sent frozen to Adaptive Biotechnologies for TCR sequencing. High-throughput TCR-beta CDR3 sequencing of genomic DNA from most patients was performed by Adaptive Biotechnologies. From the authors' description of their analysis: TCR sequencing data were retrieved from Adaptive's ImmunoSEQ software for some 17 patients, whereas a few other patients were processed with MiXCR and VDJtools. To correct CD4 versus CD8 sorting errors, any sequence found in both subsets at a frequency ratio below 5:1 was removed. CDR3 nucleotide sequences shared by donor and recipient were removed because the origin of these sequences could not be assigned. To be classed as alloreactive, a clone needed at least 2-fold expansion over unstimulated cells and a minimum CFSE-low frequency of 0.002% (template counts) or 0.001% (read counts). Clones detected in sequenced pre-transplant spleen, lymph node, or MLR CFSE-low populations of the donor or recipient were defined as mappable. Cumulative frequency of alloreactive clones was calculated as a percentage of all sequences weighted by copy number. This immuneACCESS table, as held by TCRdb, lists in-frame sequences with V and J called but not all clones. Of the missing ones, under half trace to an unresolved V gene in checked studies; the others have no known cause. Clone size and V and J calls were adopted from that table, with D and trimming inferred from the DNA. The sample records under 95,000 clones, approximately 88% of which are singletons. The ten biggest clones cover around 2.3% of the sample.

The rearranged chain carries TRBV28 and TRBJ2-7; too little of a D gene remains to name it. The sequence derives from a human donor who received an intestinal transplant. The source was unstimulated CD8+ T cells sorted from spleen or lymph node cells, collected before intestinal transplant. CDR3 sequence: CASSGYEQYF. The sequence in DNA is TGTGCCAGCAGCGGGTACGAGCAGTACTTC.